The next 15 T cell receptor beta chains were all read from a single sample in a study of TIL therapy for anti-PD-1-resistant metastatic lung cancer. The sample's time point: pre-treatment sample, taken before nivolumab and TIL therapy. The libraries were made with immunoSEQ v3. Here immunoSEQ multiplex PCR was the method, and the copy in TCRdb shows in-frame clones only, minus some. The table includes under 65,000 clones, 80% to 90% detected once. Sequenced here: blood, sampled at baseline. The source is a person aged 25 to 85 with non-small cell lung cancer.

This chain uses TRBV5-5 with TRBJ2-1; D not resolved. This CDR3 spans 13 amino acids. The V end lost 0 bases, the J end lost 7 bases, and 8 bases lay between the germline ends. Looked up from germline, CDR1 is SGHKS and CDR2 is YYEKEE (reference sequence). The CDR3, as DNA: TGTGCCAGCAGCTTGGCCCCCGCTAATGAGCAGTTCTTC. It translates to CASSLAPANEQFF.

The chain is built from TRBV28 and TRBJ2-7; unclear D gene. The V gene's germline CDR1 is MDHEN and CDR2 SYDVKM. The CDR3 sequence is 13 residues long. V was pared by 6 bases and J by 6 bases, with 15 bases between. The CDR3 sequence: CASRNGIAGEQYF. CDR3 bases: TGTGCCAGCAGAAATGGGATAGCAGGCGAGCAGTACTTC.

The V and J genes are TRBV5-1 and TRBJ2-1; 11 bases are shared with TRBD2. Per germline, CDR1 SGHRS and CDR2 YFSETQ. The CDR3 covers 18 residues. The V and J ends lost 0 bases and 7 bases, in that order; junction bases with no gene match: 12. DNA for the CDR3: TGCGCCAGCAGCTTGGCCTGGGGGGCTAGCGGGAGGACAAATGAGCAGTTCTTC. It yields the protein CASSLAWGASGRTNEQFF.

The gene calls are TRBV5-1 and TRBJ2-5; possibly TRBD2 for D (6 bases). The CDR3 contains 14 residues. Per germline, CDR1 SGHRS and CDR2 YFSETQ. The germline V and J ends were trimmed by 6 bases and 1 base, with 13 bases remaining between them. CDR3 amino acids: CASNERAGQETQYF. The CDR3 bases are TGCGCCAGCAACGAGCGGGCAGGCCAAGAGACCCAGTACTTC.

This chain joins TRBV5-4 and TRBJ1-2, with TRBD1 as a possible D gene (5 bases). CDR1 is SGHNT, CDR2 YYREEE, per germline (reference sequence). The V and J ends lost 3 bases and 8 bases respectively, with 14 bases between them. The CDR3 covers 13 residues. The CDR3 is CASSSGAFGGYTF. DNA for the CDR3: TGTGCCAGCAGCTCCGGGGCCTTTGGGGGCTACACCTTC.

This sequence joins TRBV7-2 and TRBJ2-1; no clear D gene. Trimming pared 5 bases from V and 0 bases from J, leaving 8 bases between. The CDR3 totals 14 residues. Germline V lookup: CDR1 SGHTA, CDR2 FQGNSA. CDR3 region: CASSPYSSYNEQFF. DNA of the CDR3: TGTGCCAGCAGCCCCTACAGCTCCTACAATGAGCAGTTCTTC.

By sample share, this clone is medium-sized. V usage is TRBV28 and J usage is TRBJ2-3; unclear D gene. The germline CDR1 and CDR2 sequences are MDHEN and SYDVKM. Trimming took 1 base from V and 0 from J, leaving 11 bases between them. The CDR3 sequence is 16 residues long. The CDR3 loop reads CASSLLDRTSTDTQYF. DNA for the CDR3: TGTGCCAGCAGTTTATTAGATAGGACCAGCACAGATACGCAGTATTTT.

V is TRBV28 and J is TRBJ1-2; perhaps TRBD1 as D (5 bases). CDR1 and CDR2 from the germline V gene are MDHEN and SYDVKM. This CDR3 has 15 residues. V dropped 6 bases and J dropped 4 bases, with 18 bases sitting between them. The CDR3 here is CASSWRDRSLYGYTF. The CDR3 DNA reads as TGTGCCAGCAGCTGGAGGGACCGGAGCCTCTATGGCTACACCTTC.

The genes are TRBV10-3 and TRBJ1-4; possible D gene TRBD1, 6 bases. The CDR3 consists of 13 residues. V was clipped by 7 bases and J by 0 bases, with 6 bases between them. Germline values: CDR1 ENHRY, CDR2 SYGVKD. For the CDR3, the DNA is TGTGCCATCAAGGGGGCAACTAATGAAAAACTGTTTTTT. It yields the protein CAIKGATNEKLFF.

The rearrangement links TRBV18 to TRBJ2-7, with D maybe TRBD2 (5 bases). Germline CDR1 and CDR2: KGHSH and LQKENI. This CDR3 has 14 amino acids. The ends were cut back, 1 base at V and 6 bases at J, with 13 bases in the middle. This CDR3 reads CASSPREDGGEQYF. CDR3 sequence (DNA): TGTGCCAGCTCACCACGAGAGGACGGAGGCGAGCAGTACTTC.

This chain joins TRBV18 and TRBJ1-2; D is unresolved. Germline V lookup: CDR1 KGHSH, CDR2 LQKENI. The CDR3 runs to 14 residues. Trimming left V 1 base short and J 2 bases short, with 8 bases between. CDR3 sequence: CASSPQGQNYGYTF. The CDR3 coding sequence is TGTGCCAGCTCACCACAGGGTCAGAACTATGGCTACACCTTC.

The V call is TRBV5-5, the J call TRBJ2-7; D possibly matches TRBD1 or TRBD2 (5 bases each). CDR1 SGHKS and CDR2 YYEKEE come from the germline V gene (reference sequence). This CDR3 spans 16 amino acids. V was trimmed by 1 base and J by 6 bases, leaving 20 bases between them. CDR3 bases: TGTGCCAGCAGCTTGCGAGGTGGCCGGTGGGGGAGCGAGCAGTACTTC. This encodes CASSLRGGRWGSEQYF.

The chain uses TRBV28 and TRBJ2-7; TRBD1 agrees at 7 bases. Unmatched junction bases numbered 6, after V lost 3 bases and J lost 4 bases. The CDR3 loop spans 14 amino acids. Germline assignment: CDR1 MDHEN and CDR2 SYDVKM. The CDR3 here is CASSLVGGLYEQYF. CDR3 coding DNA: TGTGCCAGCAGTTTGGTAGGGGGCTTATACGAGCAGTACTTC.

The chain is built from TRBV30 and TRBJ2-3; the D call may be TRBD1 or TRBD2 (5 bases each). V lost 8 bases and J lost 2, with 14 bases in between. CDR1 is GTSNPN and CDR2 is SVGIG in the germline V gene (reference sequence). CDR3 size: 13 residues. In nucleotides, the CDR3 is TGTGCCAGCACCGGGACGAACACAGATACGCAGTATTTT. Its protein product is CASTGTNTDTQYF.

This clone was seen only a few times. The chain has TRBV7-9 and TRBJ1-2; no clear D. Looked up from germline, CDR1 is SEHNR and CDR2 is FQNEAQ (reference sequence). This CDR3 spans 12 amino acids. Between the trimmed V and J ends, which lost 0 bases and 8 bases, there was a span of 7 bases. CDR3 amino acids: CASSLAPQGYTF. The CDR3 nucleotides read TGTGCCAGCAGCTTAGCCCCGCAGGGCTACACCTTC.